This T cell receptor (beta chain) originates from a study of CD8+ T cells in alopecia areata. As for the study in general: The protocol delivered tofacitinib for 6 to 18 months, then withdrew it for 6 months.

Sequencing used cDNA as its template, made by extracting RNA and reverse transcribing it. TCRdb's copy holds only in-frame clones and misses some; the assay was immunoSEQ multiplex PCR. The data show 150,000 to 200,000 clones, about 60% seen once. Treatment in this sample: oral pan-JAK inhibitor, 5-10 mg twice daily. The V segment lost 7 bases and the J segment 4 bases; nucleotides outside the gene matches: 8. The CDR3 length is 13 residues. The germline gives CDR1 GTSNPN, CDR2 SVGIG (reference sequence). Sequencing used CD8+ T cells sorted from blood, obtained at week 24, from a patient treated with tofacitinib. The origin of this receptor is a human donor with alopecia areata. The genes are TRBV30 and TRBJ1-2; TRBD1 matches 8 bases. For the CDR3, the DNA is TGTGCCTTTCAGGGGGCAGGGGGCTATGGCTACACCTTC. Its translation: CAFQGAGGYGYTF.